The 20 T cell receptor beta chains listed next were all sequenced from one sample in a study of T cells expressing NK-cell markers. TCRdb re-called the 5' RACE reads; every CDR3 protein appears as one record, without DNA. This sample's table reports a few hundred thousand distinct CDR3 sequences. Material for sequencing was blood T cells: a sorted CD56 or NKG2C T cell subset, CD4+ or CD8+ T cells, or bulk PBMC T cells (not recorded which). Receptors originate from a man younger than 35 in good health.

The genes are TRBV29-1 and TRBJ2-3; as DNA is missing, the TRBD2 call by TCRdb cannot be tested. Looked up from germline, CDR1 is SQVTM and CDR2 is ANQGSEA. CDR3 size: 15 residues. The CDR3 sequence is CSVGLMAGGPDTQYF.

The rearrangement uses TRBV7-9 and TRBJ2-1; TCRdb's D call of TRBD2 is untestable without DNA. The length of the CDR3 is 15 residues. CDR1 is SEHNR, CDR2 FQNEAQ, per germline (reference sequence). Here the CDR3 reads CASSVTSGSYNEQFF.

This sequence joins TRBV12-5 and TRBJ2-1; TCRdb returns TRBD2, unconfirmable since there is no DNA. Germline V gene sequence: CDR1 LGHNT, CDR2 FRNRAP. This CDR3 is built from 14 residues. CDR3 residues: CASCPPGGNNEQFF. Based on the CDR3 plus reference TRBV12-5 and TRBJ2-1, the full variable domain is DARVTQTPRHKVTEMGQEVTMRCQPILGHNTVFWYRQTMMQGLELLAYFRNRAPLDDSGMPKDRFSAEMPDATLATLKIQPSEPRDSAVYFCASCPPGGNNEQFFGPGTRLTVL.

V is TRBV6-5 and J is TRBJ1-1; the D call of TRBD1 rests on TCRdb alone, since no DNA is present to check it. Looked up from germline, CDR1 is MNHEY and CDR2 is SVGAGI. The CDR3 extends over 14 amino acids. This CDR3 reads CASSYSGTRKEAFF.

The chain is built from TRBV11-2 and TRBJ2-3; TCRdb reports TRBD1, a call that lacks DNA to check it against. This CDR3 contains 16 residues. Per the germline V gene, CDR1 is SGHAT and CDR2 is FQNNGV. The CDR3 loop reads CASSFGLRGSTDTQYF. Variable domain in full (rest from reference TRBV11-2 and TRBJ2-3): EAGVAQSPRYKIIEKRQSVAFWCNPISGHATLYWYQQILGQGPKLLIQFQNNGVVDDSQLPKDRFSAERLKGVDSTLKIQPAKLEDSAVYLCASSFGLRGSTDTQYFGPGTRLTVL.

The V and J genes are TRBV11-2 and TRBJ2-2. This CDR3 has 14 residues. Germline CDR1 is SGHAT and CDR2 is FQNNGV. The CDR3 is CASSLITNTGELFF. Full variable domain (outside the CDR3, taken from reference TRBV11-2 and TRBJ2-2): EAGVAQSPRYKIIEKRQSVAFWCNPISGHATLYWYQQILGQGPKLLIQFQNNGVVDDSQLPKDRFSAERLKGVDSTLKIQPAKLEDSAVYLCASSLITNTGELFFGEGSRLTVL.

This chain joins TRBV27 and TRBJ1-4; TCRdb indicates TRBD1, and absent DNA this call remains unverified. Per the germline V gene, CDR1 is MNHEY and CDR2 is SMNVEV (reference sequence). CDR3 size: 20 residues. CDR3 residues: CASSFSPPGTGETANEKLFF.

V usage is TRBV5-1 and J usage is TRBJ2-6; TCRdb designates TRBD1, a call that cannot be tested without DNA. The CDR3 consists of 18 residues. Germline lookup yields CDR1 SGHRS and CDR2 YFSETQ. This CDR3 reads CASSPWTGRKSGANVLTF.

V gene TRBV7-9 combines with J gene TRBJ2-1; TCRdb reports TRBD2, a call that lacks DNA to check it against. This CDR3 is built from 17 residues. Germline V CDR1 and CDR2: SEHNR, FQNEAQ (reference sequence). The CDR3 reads CASSLSFWQGHNNEQFF.

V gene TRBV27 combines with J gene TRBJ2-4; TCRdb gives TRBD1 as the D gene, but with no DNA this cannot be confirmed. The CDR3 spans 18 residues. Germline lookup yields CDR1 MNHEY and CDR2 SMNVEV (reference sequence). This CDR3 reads CASSSRPPSGLAKNIQYF.

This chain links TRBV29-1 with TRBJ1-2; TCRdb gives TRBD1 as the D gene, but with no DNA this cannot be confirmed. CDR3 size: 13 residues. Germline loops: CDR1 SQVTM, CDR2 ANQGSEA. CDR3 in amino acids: CSAQTGEGYGYTF. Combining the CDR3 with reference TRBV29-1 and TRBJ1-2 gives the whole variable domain SAVISQKPSRDICQRGTSLTIQCQVDSQVTMMFWYRQQPGQSLTLIATANQGSEATYESGFVIDKFPISRPNLTFSTLTVSNMSPEDSSIYLCSAQTGEGYGYTFGSGTRLTVV.

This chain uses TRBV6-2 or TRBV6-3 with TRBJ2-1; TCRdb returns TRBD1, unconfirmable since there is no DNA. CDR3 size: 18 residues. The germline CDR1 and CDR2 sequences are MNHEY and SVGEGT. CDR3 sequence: CASSTHQTGTGGDNEQFF.

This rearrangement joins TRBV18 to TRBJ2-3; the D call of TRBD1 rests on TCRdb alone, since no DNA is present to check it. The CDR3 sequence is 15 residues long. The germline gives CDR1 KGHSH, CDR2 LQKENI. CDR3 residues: CASVPRDRAGDTQYF.

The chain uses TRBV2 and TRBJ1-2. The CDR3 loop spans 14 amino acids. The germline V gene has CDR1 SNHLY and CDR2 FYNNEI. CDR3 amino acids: CASTASGANYGYTF.

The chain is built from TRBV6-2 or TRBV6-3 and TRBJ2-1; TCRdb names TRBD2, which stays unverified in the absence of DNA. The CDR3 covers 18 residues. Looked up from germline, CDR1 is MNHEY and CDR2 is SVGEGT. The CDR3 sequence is CASSYGGLAPNGYNEQFF.

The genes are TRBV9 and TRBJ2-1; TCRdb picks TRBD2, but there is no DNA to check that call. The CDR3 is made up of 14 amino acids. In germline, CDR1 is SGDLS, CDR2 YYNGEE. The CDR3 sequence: CASSVSGRLDEQFF.

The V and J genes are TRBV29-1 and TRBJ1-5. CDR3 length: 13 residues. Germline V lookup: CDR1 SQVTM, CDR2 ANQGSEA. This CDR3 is CSVRSENNQPQHF.

The CDR3: CASSRTTTSGSAGELFF. This chain links TRBV12-3 or TRBV12-4 with TRBJ2-2; TCRdb's D call, TRBD2, is unchecked because there is no DNA. The CDR3 consists of 17 residues.

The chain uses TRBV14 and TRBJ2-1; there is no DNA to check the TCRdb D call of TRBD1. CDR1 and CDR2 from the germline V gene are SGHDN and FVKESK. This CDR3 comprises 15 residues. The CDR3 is CASSQVWPGGNEQFF.

The CDR3 sequence: CASSQLRLAGGGLNNEQFF. This chain joins TRBV12-3 or TRBV12-4 and TRBJ2-1; the TCRdb call, TRBD2, lacks DNA for checking. This CDR3 has 19 amino acids.